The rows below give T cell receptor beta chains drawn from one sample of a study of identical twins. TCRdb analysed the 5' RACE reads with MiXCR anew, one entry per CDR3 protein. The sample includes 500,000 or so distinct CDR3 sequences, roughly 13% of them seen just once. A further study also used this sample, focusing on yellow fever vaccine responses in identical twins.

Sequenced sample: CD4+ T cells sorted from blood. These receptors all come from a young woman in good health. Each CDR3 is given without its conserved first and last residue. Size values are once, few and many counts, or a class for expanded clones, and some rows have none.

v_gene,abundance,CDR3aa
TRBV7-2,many,ASSRLQGNEQY
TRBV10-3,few,AISEATGTSGNTGELF
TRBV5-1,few,ASSFLAGYQETQY
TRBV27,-,ATHGRENTRELF
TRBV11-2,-,ASSSQTGNTIY
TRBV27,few,ASSFDREVYEQY
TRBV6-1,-,ASSEARDIVANQPQH
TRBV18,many,ASSPGQDYGYT
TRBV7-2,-,ASSLVPETYEQY
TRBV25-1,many,ASSDSTLPEAF
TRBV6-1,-,ASSDRGHSYEQY
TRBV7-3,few,ASSFFGTGVDEQY
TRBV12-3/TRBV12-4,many,ASSYGTRKNPQY
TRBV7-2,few,ASSFPGVGYT
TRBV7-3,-,ASSFTLNSYEQY
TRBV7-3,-,ASSLMVASGTGELF
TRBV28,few,ASSLFIAGVSEQY
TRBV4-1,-,ASSQDPRQETQY
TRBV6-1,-,ASSEPPTATYGYT
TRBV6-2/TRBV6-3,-,ASSYLTGQDEQF
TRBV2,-,ASTLGQGMNTGELF
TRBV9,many,ASSAYVGGLGNEQF
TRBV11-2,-,ASAVGDTQY
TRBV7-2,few,ASSIYRVYEQF